Following are 32 T cell receptor beta chains from one sample sequenced in a study of Graves' ophthalmopathy and Graves' hyperthyroidism. Amplification from RNA transcripts yielded the TCR beta CDR3 regions. An initial RT-PCR round employing HTBI primers preceded a second-round multiplex PCR. TCRdb fed the multiplex PCR reads into MiXCR, producing one record per CDR3 protein. The sample lists over a million distinct CDR3 sequences, 36% occurring once. The sample comprised peripheral blood or thyroid tissue (not recorded which). The receptors stem from an adult man with Graves' hyperthyroidism.

The chain combines TRBV7-2 with TRBJ1-2, with D unclear. In germline, CDR1 is SGHTA, CDR2 FQGNSA. Trimming removed 6 bases from V and 5 bases from J, with 10 bases in between. This CDR3 has 12 residues. As DNA, the CDR3 is TGTGCCAGCAGTCCCGGGTGGTATGGCTACACCTTC. It yields the protein CASSPGWYGYTF.

Ten or more counts support this clonotype. This sequence joins TRBV7-9 and TRBJ2-7, with no clear D. Between the trimmed V and J ends, which lost 5 bases and 2 bases, there was a span of 10 bases. The germline V gene encodes CDR1 SEHNR and CDR2 FQNEAQ (reference sequence). This CDR3 region has 13 residues. The CDR3 loop is CASSDKDTYEQYF. CDR3 nucleotides: TGTGCCAGCAGCGACAAGGATACCTACGAGCAGTACTTC.

This clonotype was seen at least ten times. The chain links TRBV5-8 to TRBJ1-1; no definite D call. The CDR3 is made up of 15 amino acids. Germline assignment: CDR1 SGHTS and CDR2 YDEGEE. V lost 5 bases and J lost 3, with 17 bases in between. CDR3 nucleotides: TGTGCCAGCAGTCCGGTCCTGGGGTTGGACACTGAAGCTTTCTTT. It yields the protein CASSPVLGLDTEAFF.

The chain uses TRBV12-3 or TRBV12-4 and TRBJ1-5; a possible D gene is TRBD1 (6 bases). This CDR3 contains 14 residues. V lost 1 base, J lost 11 bases, and 15 bases lay in between. CDR3 region: CASSLGQDLETQHF. The CDR3 DNA reads TGTGCCAGCAGTTTAGGACAGGACCTAGAGACCCAGCATTTT.

The J gene is TRBJ2-6, the V gene TRBV2, with TRBD2 identical over 10 bases. CDR1 is SNHLY, CDR2 FYNNEI, per germline. The CDR3 length is 15 residues. Unmatched junction bases numbered 3, after V lost 6 bases and J lost 4 bases. CDR3 in amino acids: CASSQGLAGANVLTF. The CDR3 DNA is TGTGCCAGCAGCCAGGGACTAGCGGGGGCCAACGTCCTGACTTTC.

This clonotype was picked up a small number of times. The V gene is TRBV29-1, the J gene TRBJ1-6, with a weak D call TRBD1 (5 bases). Between the trimmed V and J ends, which lost 4 bases and 9 bases, there was a span of 13 bases. The length of the CDR3 is 13 residues. The V gene's germline CDR1 is SQVTM and CDR2 ANQGSEA. CDR3 sequence reads: CSVAVGPTSPLHF. The CDR3 nucleotides are TGCAGCGTTGCGGTGGGACCAACTTCACCCCTCCACTTT.

This clonotype was observed many times. The chain recombines TRBV10-3 with TRBJ2-7, with 11 bases that match TRBD2. After removal of 7 bases from V and 7 bases from J, the junction contained 6 bases not matched to a gene. Germline V lookup: CDR1 ENHRY, CDR2 SYGVKD. CDR3 size: 13 residues. CDR3 protein: CAITGTSGTEQYF. The CDR3 DNA is TGTGCCATCACTGGGACTAGCGGAACTGAGCAGTACTTC.

Regarding this clonotype: At one boundary the junction diverges from the germline segment, which might be a read error. The chain joins TRBV3-1 to TRBJ2-7; TRBD1 matches at 11 bases. The length of the CDR3 is 16 residues. The V gene's germline CDR1 is LGHDT and CDR2 YNNKEL (reference sequence). CDR3 in amino acids: CASSPGQGGYPYEQYF. CDR3 sequence (DNA): TGCGCCAGCAGTCCGGGACAGGGGGGCTATCCCTACGAGCAGTACTTC.

There are a few counts of this clonotype. The chain carries TRBV10-2 and TRBJ1-6; 8 positions match TRBD1. Germline CDR1 reads WSHSY; CDR2 reads SAAADI. CDR3 length: 17 residues. The ends lost 2 bases at V and 10 bases at J; junction bases unmatched: 13. The CDR3 DNA follows: TGCGCCAGCAGTGAGACCTGGACAGGGAAGGTTCGATCACCCCTCCACTTT. It encodes CASSETWTGKVRSPLHF.

This clonotype was picked up many times. The J gene is TRBJ1-6, the V gene TRBV12-3 or TRBV12-4, with TRBD1 matching 9 bases. This CDR3 comprises 13 residues. Trimming at V came to 4 bases and at J to 9 bases, leaving 1 base not matched to a gene. In DNA, the CDR3 is TGTGCCAGCAGTTGGACAGGGGTTTCACCCCTCCACTTT. Translation gives CASSWTGVSPLHF.

As DNA, the CDR3 is TGTGCCATGGGGACGACCTACGAGCAGTACTTC. Its translation: CAMGTTYEQYF. V and J are TRBV10-3 and TRBJ2-7; D possibly matches TRBD1 or TRBD2 (5 bases each). Germline CDR1 and CDR2: ENHRY and SYGVKD. The V gene lost 9 bases and the J gene lost 2 bases, with 8 bases spanning the gap. CDR3 size: 11 residues.

A few counts support this clonotype. One end of the junction fails to match germline, which may point to a read error. V is TRBV7-2 and J is TRBJ2-7; the match to TRBD2 covers 8 bases. CDR3 length: 15 residues. Germline CDR1 is SGHTA and CDR2 is FQGNSA. The chain's CDR3 is CASSQATGGWPEQYF. The CDR3 DNA sequence: TGCGCCAGCAGCCAAGCAACGGGAGGGTGGCCCGAGCAGTACTTC.

For this clonotype: A single base separates this from a much larger clone, so it may be a read error. The chain couples TRBV11-2 to TRBJ1-1; D unclear. The CDR3 runs to 14 residues. Trimming shortened V by 3 bases and J by 3 bases, and 11 bases separated the two germline ends. Germline CDR1 SGHAT, CDR2 FQNNGV. The CDR3 DNA follows: TGTGCCAGCAGCTTCAGCGGTTCTGACACTGAAGCTTTCTTT. It yields the protein CASSFSGSDTEAFF.

This chain links TRBV9 with TRBJ1-2; 9 nucleotides line up with TRBD1. Germline CDR1 and CDR2: SGDLS and YYNGEE. The CDR3 runs to 12 residues. Trimming removed 7 bases from V and 7 bases from J; junction bases left unmatched: 5. The CDR3 loop is CASVGQGGGYTF. In nucleotides, the CDR3 is TGTGCCAGCGTGGGACAGGGTGGTGGCTACACCTTC.

In its sample, this clonotype was seen a few times. The chain joins TRBV14 to TRBJ2-7; D is unresolved. Between the trimmed V and J ends, which lost 0 bases and 2 bases, there was a span of 8 bases. The V gene's germline CDR1 is SGHDN and CDR2 FVKESK. The CDR3 totals 14 residues. The CDR3 protein is CASSQELLPYEQYF. The CDR3 nucleotides are TGTGCCAGCAGCCAAGAGCTGCTCCCCTACGAGCAGTACTTC.

This clonotype was found many times. The V and J genes are TRBV7-9 and TRBJ2-7; 7 nucleotides align to TRBD2. The CDR3 runs 12 residues. The germline gives CDR1 SEHNR, CDR2 FQNEAQ (reference sequence). J was trimmed by 4 bases and V by 5 bases; bases with no gene match: 2. In DNA form, the CDR3 reads TGTGCCAGCAGCGGGGACTATTACGAGCAGTACTTC. It yields the protein CASSGDYYEQYF.

Remarks on this clonotype: A much larger clone is a single base away; this may be a read error. This sequence joins TRBV10-3 and TRBJ1-5, with D unresolved. Germline loops: CDR1 ENHRY, CDR2 SYGVKD. This CDR3 has 15 residues. Trimming took 3 bases from V and 2 from J, leaving 11 bases between them. The CDR3 DNA is TGTGCCATCAGTGAAGGTATTGCTCGCAATCAGCCCCAGCATTTT. Amino acids: CAISEGIARNQPQHF.

Here the CDR3 DNA reads TGTGCCAGCTACGGGGAGAATGGCTACACCTTC. It is translated as CASYGENGYTF. V usage is TRBV25-1 and J usage is TRBJ1-2; D call uncertain. Germline CDR1 and CDR2: MGHDK and SYGVNS. The CDR3 covers 11 residues. V was trimmed by 8 bases and J by 6 bases, leaving 10 bases between them.

This rearrangement joins TRBV9 to TRBJ1-2, with D hard to call. Germline loops: CDR1 SGDLS, CDR2 YYNGEE. This CDR3 is 13 amino acids long. The V gene lost 0 bases and the J gene lost 14 bases, with 17 bases spanning the gap. DNA for the CDR3: TGTGCCAGCAGCGTAGCGGGAACGGGTGACGTTACCTTC. The encoded protein is CASSVAGTGDVTF. Full variable domain (remainder filled in from reference TRBV9 and TRBJ1-2): DSGVTQTPKHLITATGQRVTLRCSPRSGDLSVYWYQQSLDQGLQFLIQYYNGEERAKGNILERFSAQQFPDLHSELNLSSLELGDSALYFCASSVAGTGDVTFGSGTRLTVV.

This clonotype was counted ten times or more. V gene TRBV9 combines with J gene TRBJ2-7; no definite D call. Germline V lookup: CDR1 SGDLS, CDR2 YYNGEE. The CDR3 sequence is 14 residues long. Trimming removed 2 bases from V and 0 bases from J, with 9 bases in between. For the CDR3, the DNA is TGTGCCAGCAGCGTCACCACCAGCTCCTACGAGCAGTACTTC. This sequence encodes CASSVTTSSYEQYF.

J is TRBJ1-1 and V is TRBV11-1; D possibly corresponds to TRBD1 (5 bases). The CDR3 totals 12 residues. Germline-derived CDR1 and CDR2 are SGHAT and FQDESV (reference sequence). With 6 bases removed from V and 11 bases from J, the gap between germline ends came to 16 bases. This CDR3 is CASSPQGTWAFF. The CDR3 nucleotides are TGTGCCAGCAGTCCACAAGGGACGTGGGCTTTCTTT.

At least ten counts were recorded for this clonotype. The V call is TRBV6-5, the J call TRBJ1-2; D is ambiguous. The CDR3 totals 12 residues. Per the germline V gene, CDR1 is MNHEY and CDR2 is SVGAGI. V was cut by 6 bases and J by 2 bases, with 7 bases left in between. CDR3 sequence reads: CASRRGNYGYTF. The DNA of the CDR3 is TGTGCCAGCAGGAGAGGGAACTATGGCTACACCTTC.

Notes on this clonotype: A much larger clonotype is one base distant, so this may be a read error. The chain combines TRBV4-1 with TRBJ1-1; D gene ambiguous. Looked up from germline, CDR1 is MGHRA and CDR2 is YSYEKL. This CDR3 contains 13 residues. The CDR3 nucleotides read TGCGCCAGCAGTCAAAATCAGTACACTGAAGCTTCCTTT. Its translation: CASSQNQYTEASF.

This clonotype was observed once. CDR3 DNA: TGTGCCAGTGCCATCACGAGCTCCGGGCAGTACTTC. This sequence encodes CASAITSSGQYF. The chain couples TRBV7-8 to TRBJ2-7; no clear D. This CDR3 has 12 amino acids. The V and J ends lost 9 bases and 9 bases respectively, with 18 bases between them. Germline CDR1 and CDR2: SGHVS and FQNEAQ.

This clonotype has more than one count but fewer than ten. This sequence joins TRBV20-1 and TRBJ2-5; TRBD2 matches at 15 bases. The J call is doubtful: the DNA matches TRBJ2-1 better. The CDR3 length is 15 residues. Germline CDR1 DFQATT, CDR2 SNEGSKA (reference sequence). CDR3 region: CSASGLAGGNGEQFF. The CDR3 region has the DNA TGCAGTGCTTCCGGACTAGCGGGAGGGAACGGTGAGCAGTTCTTC.

The rearrangement joins TRBV5-6 to TRBJ1-2; TRBD1 might be the D (5 bases). The CDR3 sequence is 15 residues long. With 3 bases removed from V and 2 bases from J, the gap between germline ends came to 14 bases. From germline, CDR1 is SGHDT and CDR2 YYEEEE. CDR3 coding DNA: TGTGCCAGCAGCTGGCCCTCGGGGGGGAACTATGGCTACACCTTC. Translation: CASSWPSGGNYGYTF.

The chain joins TRBV11-2 to TRBJ2-7, with D perhaps TRBD2 (5 bases). The V gene's germline CDR1 is SGHAT and CDR2 FQNNGV. The V gene lost 4 bases and the J gene lost 6 bases, with 16 bases spanning the gap. There are 14 residues in the CDR3. The CDR3 spells CASSYGGSEGEQYF. The CDR3 coding sequence is TGTGCCAGCAGCTATGGAGGCAGCGAGGGCGAGCAGTACTTC.

V is TRBV28 and J is TRBJ1-2; a weak D match, TRBD1 (5 bases). The CDR3 loop spans 13 amino acids. Trimming cost V 9 bases and J 4 bases, with 15 bases left between them. Germline V gives CDR1 MDHEN, CDR2 SYDVKM. CDR3 nucleotide sequence: TGTGCCAGTCGTCGGGGGGAGGGCTATGGCTACACCTTC. Its protein product is CASRRGEGYGYTF.

There are a few counts of this clonotype. V usage is TRBV27 and J usage is TRBJ2-7, with TRBD1 as a possible D gene (5 bases). The germline CDR1 and CDR2 sequences are MNHEY and SMNVEV (reference sequence). The CDR3 runs 15 residues. V lost 3 bases to trimming and J lost 0 bases, with 12 bases between them. CDR3 DNA sequence: TGTGCCAGCAGTTTTAGCCAGGGCAGCTCCTACGAGCAGTACTTC. Translation gives CASSFSQGSSYEQYF.

A note on this clonotype: A read error may explain this, as a much larger clone is one base away. No conserved phenylalanine or tryptophan is present at the end of the CDR3, so a read error is the likely explanation. This rearrangement joins TRBV7-2 to TRBJ1-1; D is uncertain. Germline V gene lookup returns CDR1 SGHTA and CDR2 FQGNSA. Trimming took 1 base from V and 10 from J, leaving 22 bases between them. The CDR3 covers 16 residues. CDR3 residues: CASSLVWQSGLEGAFL. The CDR3 coding sequence is TGTGCCAGCAGCTTAGTGTGGCAATCTGGCCTAGAGGGAGCTTTCCTT.

This clonotype was recorded a few times. The CDR3, as DNA: TGTGCCTGGAGCCAGGGACTTTTGGGGAGTCAGCCCCAGCATTTT. This gives the protein CAWSQGLLGSQPQHF. The gene calls are TRBV7-3 and TRBJ1-5, with a weak D call TRBD1 (5 bases). The CDR3 is 15 amino acids. Germline assignment: CDR1 SGHTA and CDR2 FQGTGA. Trimming took 11 bases from V and 6 from J, leaving 23 bases between them. The full variable domain, completed using reference TRBV7-3 and TRBJ1-5, is GAGVSQTPSNKVTEKGKYVELRCDPISGHTALYWYRQSLGQGPEFLIYFQGTGAADDSGLPNDRFFAVRPEGSVSTLKIQRTERGDSAVYLCAWSQGLLGSQPQHFGDGTRLSIL.

The table lists this clonotype with a count of one. The germline gene is not matched at one end of the junction; a read error may be the cause. The CDR3 coding sequence is TGTGCCAGCATCTTAGCGGGTTCCGCCGGGGAGCTGTTTTTT. Amino acids: CASILAGSAGELFF. The rearrangement uses TRBV7-2 and TRBJ2-2, with 7 bases lining up with TRBD2. Germline CDR1 reads SGHTA; CDR2 reads FQGNSA. CDR3 length: 14 residues.